This TCR beta chain stems from a study of blood T cell repertoires in COVID-19. Study background: In each case, the material was cDNA or gDNA derived from T cells, B-cell-depleted T cells, or PBMCs.

The protocol was immunoSEQ multiplex PCR, while the TCRdb copy is restricted to in-frame clones and leaves out a portion. This sample has 160,000 or so clones; around 84% occur once, and the top ten carry 4.5% to 7.5%. The length of the CDR3 is 15 residues. Looked up from germline, CDR1 is SGHNT and CDR2 is YYREEE (reference sequence). V dropped 4 bases and J dropped 4 bases, with 17 bases sitting between them. The receptor comes from a middle-aged man who had recovered from COVID-19. The gene calls are TRBV5-4 and TRBJ1-2; no clear D. Sequencing was carried out using PBMCs or T cells enriched from blood (not recorded which). CDR3 amino acids: CASSPGVGFVYGYTF. In DNA, the CDR3 is TGTGCCAGCAGCCCCGGGGTGGGTTTTGTCTATGGCTACACCTTC.